This passage covers 11 T cell receptor beta chains from one sample sequenced in a study of shared clonotypes between healthy human individuals. This table comes from immunoSEQ multiplex PCR, and its TCRdb copy is limited to in-frame clones, with some not included. In the table there are under 650,000 clones, roughly 95% of which are singletons. The sequenced sample consisted of naive CD4+ T cells sorted from blood. The subset here: CD45RA+ positively selected. These receptors all stem from a woman aged 25 to 39 in good health.

The chain is built from TRBV11-3 and TRBJ2-1, with TRBD2 matching 9 bases. The germline gives CDR1 SGHNT, CDR2 YENEEA. CDR3 size: 14 residues. J was trimmed by 5 bases and V by 8 bases; bases with no gene match: 7. The CDR3 nucleotides read TGTGCCAGCGCAACTAGCGGGCGGGACAATGAGCAGTTCTTC. As protein: CASATSGRDNEQFF.

This chain joins TRBV30 and TRBJ1-5; D may be TRBD1 (6 bases). The germline gives CDR1 GTSNPN, CDR2 SVGIG (reference sequence). This CDR3 comprises 13 residues. The ends were cut back, 2 bases at V and 6 bases at J, with 11 bases in the middle. The CDR3 nucleotides read TGTGCCTGGAGTCCAGGGGAAGGTCAGCCCCAGCATTTT. It specifies CAWSPGEGQPQHF.

This clone has just one count. The V call is TRBV15, the J call TRBJ2-7; 9 nucleotides line up with TRBD1. Germline lookup yields CDR1 LNHNV and CDR2 YYDKDF (reference sequence). The V gene end was trimmed by 2 bases and the J gene end by 5 bases; junction bases not matched to a gene: 7. This CDR3 has 15 residues. CDR3 sequence: CATSRPDRGSNEQYF. CDR3 DNA: TGTGCCACCAGCAGACCCGACAGGGGGTCTAACGAGCAGTACTTC.

V is TRBV6-1 and J is TRBJ2-7; 12 positions agree with TRBD2. The trim removed 4 bases at V and 4 bases at J, leaving 8 bases unmatched. The CDR3 consists of 16 residues. Germline V lookup: CDR1 MNHNS, CDR2 SASEGT. CDR3 coding DNA: TGTGCCAGCAGTGGGCTAGCGGGGGGGCCCAAATACGAGCAGTACTTC. Protein: CASSGLAGGPKYEQYF.

The count of this clone is one. The sample contains more than one DNA sequence encoding this CDR3. The CDR3 bases are TGTGCCAGTAGTATCCGGGACAGTAATCAGCCCCAGCATTTT. Protein: CASSIRDSNQPQHF. The rearrangement links TRBV19 to TRBJ1-5, with TRBD1 matching 7 bases. This CDR3 has 14 residues. The germline V gene has CDR1 LNHDA and CDR2 SQIVND (reference sequence). V lost 3 bases, J lost 4 bases, and 3 bases stayed unmatched.

V is TRBV11-3 and J is TRBJ2-7; D is uncertain. This CDR3 has 13 residues. Germline V gene lookup returns CDR1 SGHNT and CDR2 YENEEA. Trimming took 2 bases from V and 2 from J, leaving 7 bases between them. The CDR3 reads CASSLLETYEQYF. CDR3 in DNA: TGTGCCAGCAGCTTACTAGAAACCTACGAGCAGTACTTC.

The chain employs TRBV6-5 and TRBJ2-7, with D unresolved. Trimming cost V 2 bases and J 0 bases, with 14 bases left between them. Germline CDR1 and CDR2: MNHEY and SVGAGI. This CDR3 contains 16 residues. The CDR3 DNA reads TGTGCCAGCAGTTACCCCCGCATAGGACGCTCCTACGAGCAGTACTTC. Its protein is CASSYPRIGRSYEQYF.

The chain combines TRBV7-9 with TRBJ2-7, with D hard to call. Germline CDR1 and CDR2: SEHNR and FQNEAQ (reference sequence). The ends were cut back, 5 bases at V and 0 bases at J, with 11 bases in the middle. This CDR3 has 14 amino acids. The CDR3 is CASSGTAASYEQYF. DNA for the CDR3: TGTGCCAGCAGCGGTACAGCAGCCTCCTACGAGCAGTACTTC.

This rearrangement joins TRBV2 to TRBJ2-2, with 11 nucleotides matching TRBD2. This CDR3 is built from 14 residues. Germline V gene sequence: CDR1 SNHLY, CDR2 FYNNEI. After removal of 6 bases from V and 6 bases from J, the junction contained 3 bases not matched to a gene. CDR3 residues: CASSPGLAAGELFF. The CDR3 DNA reads TGTGCCAGCAGCCCGGGACTAGCGGCCGGGGAGCTGTTTTTT.

The chain links TRBV6-1 to TRBJ1-5; the D is unclear. V lost 6 bases and J lost 4, with 13 bases in between. CDR3 length equals 14 residues. CDR1 MNHNS and CDR2 SASEGT come from the germline V gene. The chain's CDR3 is CASSAESGNQPQHF. Written as DNA, the CDR3 is TGTGCCAGCAGCGCAGAAAGTGGGAATCAGCCCCAGCATTTT.

The CDR3 DNA is TGTGCCAGCAGCTGGCCACAGGGGGGCTCCTACGAGCAGTACTTC. Its translation is CASSWPQGGSYEQYF. V is TRBV7-2 and J is TRBJ2-7, with TRBD1 matching over 8 bases. V shed 4 bases, J shed 0 bases, and the junction held 5 bases outside the gene matches. From germline, CDR1 is SGHTA and CDR2 FQGNSA. This CDR3 contains 15 residues.